The entry below describes one T cell receptor beta chain. The antigen remains undetermined. V lost 5 bases to trimming and J lost 2 bases, with 12 bases between them. Per germline, CDR1 SGHTA and CDR2 FQGNSA. This CDR3 has 14 residues. These data are taken from a study of vaccination effects on CD4 cells after COVID-19. Having been cultured for 10 days, the cells underwent CD4+ T cell isolation. By PCR, the person was confirmed to have had SARS-CoV-2 infection between March and December 2020. All participants had two doses of either the BNT162b2 or mRNA-1273 vaccine. The table came from immunoSEQ multiplex PCR; TCRdb's copy has only in-frame clones and leaves some out. The table lists about 50,000 clones, around 70% of them singletons.

V is TRBV7-2 and J is TRBJ2-5; D uncertain. The receptor's source is a human donor who had a prior SARS-CoV-2 infection. The source was CD4+ T cells from PBMCs cultured without peptide, collected after COVID-19 vaccination. The CDR3 loop reads CASSRYGVQETQYF. CDR3 in DNA: TGTGCCAGCAGCCGCTACGGCGTACAAGAGACCCAGTACTTC.